This entry is about one TCR beta chain. Its cognate antigen has yet to be identified. No much larger clone exists at a distance of one base, and base qualities are not known. The sample's time point, from its label and the paper: about 28 days (+/-7) after the second vaccine dose. The sample's treatment or condition label is to be understood as: meningococcal conjugate vaccine given as trial control. Samples from vaccinated people were obtained from the UK trials COV001 and COV002, which included a single-blind randomized controlled phase 2/3 trial of AZD1222 (ChAdOx1 nCoV-19) in healthy adults. For TCRbeta chain sequencing, PBMC samples from trial participants were taken at day 0 and at day 28 after the second dose. The CDR3 runs 18 amino acids, cysteine and phenylalanine included. Just the 54-base CDR3 DNA is kept, in frame starting at base 1. V is clipped by 0 bases and J by 3 bases, and the sequence between their germline boundaries is 18 bases long. The germline V gene sets CDR1 to MNHNS and CDR2 to SASEGT.

The data derive from a study of T cell responses to AZD1222 COVID-19 vaccine listed by TCRdb under 2021. The study in broad terms: A total of around 240 trial participants underwent TCR sequencing, of whom 200 to 220 had received two doses of AZD1222 and 26 had received two doses of the MenACWY control vaccine. Enrollment into the trials was organized by age into subgroups of 18-55, 56-69 and 70-plus years, and those subgroups contained about 160, 30 and 59 TCR-sequenced participants, respectively. Overall study results and their limits: Conclusions about previously exposed vaccinees are limited because only a handful of AZD1222 recipients were SARS-CoV-2 seropositive at baseline. The vaccine-associated CD4 TCRs covered the entire spike protein, and the dominant responses fell in regions 160-218 and 743-854. Spike-specific TCR breadth and depth rose significantly after two AZD1222 doses compared with day 0 and with MenACWY recipients. Because no day 14 peak-response samples were available, repertoires were characterized only after the peak T cell response. The 56-69-year group was small, and its depth increase did not reach significance, likely because of low power. Most participants were white British and females outnumbered males, and the authors suggested that clonal diversity may have been underestimated. Nearly half of unique spike-specific TCRs reportedly recognized epitopes outside regions mutated in the B.1.351 and B.1.1.7 variants.

The CDR3 regions of human TCRbeta chains were subjected to immunosequencing. The study's own analysis went as follows. TCRs in the repertoires were compared against a reference library of SARS-CoV-2-specific TCRs that had been generated with the MIRA antigen-specificity platform. Breadth was defined as the fraction of unique TCRs that were SARS-CoV-2-associated, and depth was defined as the fraction of total T cells that were SARS-CoV-2-associated. Using the MIRA data, each spike-specific TCR was assigned both to the spike region to which the TCR was reactive and to a CD4 or CD8 class. Log10-transformed breadth and depth values were compared by one-way ANOVA with Sidak's multiple comparisons tests. TCRdb took this table from immuneACCESS and kept in-frame rearrangements with V and J called. Such tables lack part of the clones; where checked against another copy, unresolved V genes explain under half of the gap, and the rest is unexplained. V, J and clone size are those of that table, while D and trimming were read from the DNA. Present in this sample are 120,000 to 150,000 clones, roughly 88% of which were seen just once. The ten largest clones add up to 5% to 6.5% of the sample.

This sample comprised peripheral blood, obtained 28 days after the second dose of the MenACWY control vaccine. The TCR comes from an adult who received the MenACWY meningococcal vaccine as a control. The chain is assembled from TRBV6-1 and TRBJ1-3, with an unclear D gene assignment. The DNA is as follows: TGTGCCAGCAGTGAAGCGGGAACGTCGGCAGGCGGTGGAAACACCATATATTTT. Translated, this gives CASSEAGTSAGGGNTIYF.